The 19 T cell receptor beta chains reported below all come from one sample, sequenced in a study of cytotoxic CD8 clonotypes in ibrutinib-treated CLL (dated by TCRdb to the early 2020s). This specimen's time point label, per the study, means: roughly 2 years on ibrutinib. The library was prepared using the immunoSEQ multiplex PCR assay. Not all clones reach the TCRdb copy of this immuneACCESS table, which keeps in-frame sequences only. Checked studies attribute under half of the gap to unresolved V genes and leave the rest unexplained. Here the sample has around 29,000 clones; 55% to 75% occur a single time. Roughly 50% of the sample is held by the ten biggest clonotypes. The sample was PBMCs, taken after 24 months of ibrutinib treatment. Source of these receptors: a human donor with chronic lymphocytic leukemia.

This clone was seen only a few times. This chain connects TRBV5-4 to TRBJ1-2; 10 bases fit TRBD1. Germline V gene sequence: CDR1 SGHNT, CDR2 YYREEE (reference sequence). The CDR3 runs 13 residues. Losses at the gene ends were 4 bases for V and 7 bases for J; bases not matched to a gene: 4. The CDR3 DNA reads as TGTGCCAGCAGCCCGGGACAGGGGCTTGGCTACACCTTC. Translated, it gives CASSPGQGLGYTF.

This clone was picked up one time. The V and J genes are TRBV7-3 and TRBJ2-1, with TRBD2 matching 7 bases. Germline V gene lookup returns CDR1 SGHTA and CDR2 FQGTGA. V was clipped by 1 base and J by 4 bases; unmatched bases: 4. The CDR3 sequence is 15 residues long. CDR3 bases: TGTGCCAGCAGCTTAATGGGGGGGACTTACAATGAGCAGTTCTTC. Protein sequence: CASSLMGGTYNEQFF.

The chain carries TRBV28 and TRBJ1-2; D remains unclear. V was cut by 5 bases and J by 4 bases, with 14 bases left in between. The CDR3 runs to 14 residues. Germline CDR1 is MDHEN and CDR2 is SYDVKM. CDR3 loop: CASSRGSALYGYTF. The DNA for the CDR3 is TGTGCCAGCAGTCGCGGGAGTGCCCTCTATGGCTACACCTTC.

The chain employs TRBV2 and TRBJ1-1; weak D call: TRBD1 (6 bases). V lost 10 bases to trimming and J lost 1 base, with 16 bases between them. CDR1 is SNHLY and CDR2 is FYNNEI in the germline V gene. The CDR3 has 14 residues. CDR3 DNA sequence: TGTGCCACCTCTCGTCAGGGGCGGAACACTGAAGCTTTCTTT. Translation gives CATSRQGRNTEAFF.

J is TRBJ2-5 and V is TRBV28; D is perhaps TRBD1 (6 bases). Germline CDR1 is MDHEN and CDR2 is SYDVKM. CDR3 length equals 16 residues. V lost 3 bases and J 3 bases, leaving 17 bases between the germline ends. The CDR3 reads CASSFPGSKGEETQYF. The CDR3 DNA reads as TGTGCCAGCAGTTTCCCGGGCAGTAAGGGGGAAGAGACCCAGTACTTC.

This clone was observed a handful of times. This sequence joins TRBV27 and TRBJ1-3; 7 nucleotides match TRBD1. This CDR3 has 15 amino acids. V lost 6 bases, J lost 0 bases, and 5 bases stayed unmatched. Germline loops: CDR1 MNHEY, CDR2 SMNVEV (reference sequence). The DNA for the CDR3 is TGTGCCAGCAGACTACAGGGGATCTCTGGAAACACCATATATTTT. Residues: CASRLQGISGNTIYF.

The V and J genes are TRBV16 and TRBJ2-1; TRBD1 matches at 7 bases. Germline trimming cut 6 bases from V and 4 bases from J; bases unmatched to any gene: 12. This CDR3 is built from 16 residues. Germline CDR1 KGHSY, CDR2 FQNENV. For the CDR3, the DNA is TGTGCCAGCAGTGGACGAGGGACAGCCCAATACAATGAGCAGTTCTTC. Translated: CASSGRGTAQYNEQFF.

This sequence joins TRBV11-1 and TRBJ2-7; TRBD1 matches 8 bases. The germline CDR1 and CDR2 sequences are SGHAT and FQDESV (reference sequence). Trimming cost V 3 bases and J 5 bases; bases outside gene matches: 0. This CDR3 has 12 residues. The CDR3 is CASSLTGDEQYF. The CDR3 DNA is TGTGCCAGCAGCTTGACAGGGGACGAGCAGTACTTC.

This clone was observed a few times. The chain joins TRBV9 to TRBJ1-2, with unresolved D. V lost 4 bases to trimming and J lost 6 bases, with 16 bases between them. Germline V gene sequence: CDR1 SGDLS, CDR2 YYNGEE. This CDR3 comprises 14 residues. The CDR3 sequence is CASSPLGRANGYTF. CDR3 nucleotide sequence: TGTGCCAGCAGCCCTCTTGGGAGGGCGAATGGCTACACCTTC.

The rearrangement joins TRBV5-1 to TRBJ2-3; 7 bases map to TRBD2. The trim removed 4 bases at V and 5 bases at J, leaving 4 bases unmatched. CDR3 length equals 13 residues. Germline V gene lookup returns CDR1 SGHRS and CDR2 YFSETQ. CDR3 sequence reads: CASSRTSLDTQYF. The CDR3 DNA sequence: TGCGCCAGCAGCAGGACTAGTCTAGATACGCAGTATTTT.

J is TRBJ2-7 and V is TRBV6-5; the D is unclear. The CDR3 is 14 amino acids. The V and J ends lost 4 bases and 7 bases respectively, with 17 bases between them. Germline V CDR1 and CDR2: MNHEY, SVGAGI. CDR3 in DNA: TGTGCCAGCAGTTCCAGGACGGGCCGCTGGGAGCAGTACTTC. It encodes CASSSRTGRWEQYF.

This clone was seen only a few times. The chain links TRBV5-6 to TRBJ2-1; 7 nucleotides match TRBD1. The CDR3 sequence is 15 residues long. Germline-derived CDR1 and CDR2 are SGHDT and YYEEEE. Germline trimming cut 1 base from V and 7 bases from J; bases unmatched to any gene: 8. CDR3 region: CASSLTFGQANEQFF. The CDR3 region has the DNA TGTGCCAGCAGCTTGACTTTTGGACAGGCGAATGAGCAGTTCTTC.

This chain links TRBV10-3 with TRBJ1-6; D is unclear. CDR1 and CDR2 from the germline V gene are ENHRY and SYGVKD. The CDR3 length is 16 residues. The V end was cut by 2 bases, the J end by 7 bases, with 15 bases between. The CDR3 DNA reads as TGTGCCATCAGTGAGAAGGTGCCCGACGGGAATTCACCCCTCCACTTT. Its translation: CAISEKVPDGNSPLHF.

The V gene is TRBV5-4, the J gene TRBJ1-1, with no clear D. Per germline, CDR1 SGHNT and CDR2 YYREEE (reference sequence). The CDR3 loop spans 13 amino acids. V lost 2 bases and J 0 bases, leaving 5 bases between the germline ends. The CDR3 nucleotides read TGTGCCAGCAGCTTCCGGGTGAACACTGAAGCTTTCTTT. Amino acid sequence: CASSFRVNTEAFF.

The J gene is TRBJ1-3, the V gene TRBV4-1, with TRBD1 as a possible D gene (5 bases). Germline V gene data show CDR1 as MGHRA and CDR2 as YSYEKL. The V end was cut by 5 bases, the J end by 4 bases, with 12 bases between. This CDR3 contains 14 residues. The CDR3 loop reads CASSGAGGGNTIYF. The CDR3 DNA follows: TGCGCCAGCAGCGGCGCTGGGGGGGGAAACACCATATATTTT.

The table lists this clone with a few counts. The chain carries TRBV4-1 and TRBJ1-4, with 7 bases fitting TRBD1. The CDR3 has 15 amino acids. The junction had 4 bases not matched to a gene; V was cut back by 1 base and J by 5 bases. CDR1 is MGHRA and CDR2 is YSYEKL in the germline V gene. The CDR3 here is CASSQVAQGNEKLFF. The DNA of the CDR3 is TGCGCCAGCAGCCAAGTCGCACAGGGGAATGAAAAACTGTTTTTT.

This clone has only one observation. The V gene is TRBV6-5, the J gene TRBJ2-7, with 9 nucleotides matching TRBD2. There are 14 residues in the CDR3. After removal of 3 bases from V and 6 bases from J, the junction contained 6 bases not matched to a gene. Germline loops: CDR1 MNHEY, CDR2 SVGAGI. For the CDR3, the DNA is TGTGCCAGCAGTTATCGCGGGGGGGCCTTCGAGCAGTACTTC. It translates to CASSYRGGAFEQYF.

This chain uses TRBV7-6 with TRBJ2-2; D perhaps matches TRBD1 (5 bases). CDR1 and CDR2 from the germline V gene are SGHVS and FNYEAQ. V gave up 2 bases and J gave up 5 bases, with 9 bases separating them. This CDR3 spans 14 amino acids. CDR3 in amino acids: CASSLPDSTGELFF. The CDR3 nucleotides read TGTGCCAGCAGCTTACCTGACAGTACCGGGGAGCTGTTTTTT.

The CDR3 DNA sequence: TGCGCCAGCAGCTTGGCGGACAGGGGGGGCTTGTCCTATGGCTACACCTTC. Amino acid sequence: CASSLADRGGLSYGYTF. The chain links TRBV5-1 to TRBJ1-2; 10 bases match TRBD1. The CDR3 is made up of 17 amino acids. After removal of 0 bases from V and 4 bases from J, the junction contained 9 bases not matched to a gene. CDR1 is SGHRS, CDR2 YFSETQ, per germline.